The 30 T cell receptor beta chains listed next were all sequenced from one sample in a study of T cells in Graves' hyperthyroidism and ophthalmopathy. RNA transcripts provided the source from which TCR beta CDR3 regions were amplified. With the HTBI primer set, the TCR CDR3 went through a first round of RT-PCR. MiXCR was run by TCRdb on the multiplex PCR reads, yielding one entry per CDR3 protein. The sample lists some 800,000 distinct CDR3 sequences; 38% were seen once. The sample taken for sequencing was blood. These receptors were obtained from a man younger than 35 with Graves' hyperthyroidism.

To note about this clonotype: One end of the junction varies from germline; a read error may be responsible. The chain combines TRBV13 with TRBJ1-1; possible D gene TRBD1, 6 bases. The germline V gene has CDR1 PRHDT and CDR2 FYEKMQ (reference sequence). The CDR3 consists of 11 residues. CDR3 residues: CASSSGGAVSF. The CDR3 bases are TGTGCCAGCAGCTCGGGGGGCGCGGTGAGTTTT.

In this sample, this clonotype turned up many times. V is TRBV5-1 and J is TRBJ1-6, with D perhaps matching TRBD1 (5 bases). Trimming removed 0 bases from V and 8 bases from J, with 9 bases in between. CDR3 length: 14 amino acids. Germline CDR1 and CDR2: SGHRS and YFSETQ. This CDR3 is CASSLGGVDSPLHF. The CDR3 DNA reads as TGCGCCAGCAGCTTGGGGGGCGTTGATTCACCCCTCCACTTT.

The chain links TRBV19 to TRBJ1-2; perhaps TRBD1 as D (5 bases). The CDR3 is made up of 13 amino acids. Trimming cost V 6 bases and J 13 bases, with 21 bases left between them. CDR1 and CDR2 from the germline V gene are LNHDA and SQIVND (reference sequence). CDR3 sequence (DNA): TGTGCCAGTAGCCATCAGTTCCAGGGAGAGTCCACCTTC. It specifies CASSHQFQGESTF.

This clonotype was picked up many times. The V and J genes are TRBV12-3 or TRBV12-4 and TRBJ1-1, with unresolved D. The CDR3 consists of 13 residues. The ends were cut back, 6 bases at V and 0 bases at J, with 8 bases in the middle. CDR3 residues: CASSPSLNTEAFF. For the CDR3, the DNA is TGTGCCAGCAGCCCCAGCCTGAACACTGAAGCTTTCTTT.

J is TRBJ2-5 and V is TRBV14, with 10 nucleotides matching TRBD1. Germline CDR1 reads SGHDN; CDR2 reads FVKESK. The CDR3 is made up of 14 amino acids. V shed 3 bases, J shed 5 bases, and the junction held 3 bases outside the gene matches. The CDR3 loop is CASSQTGGYETQYF. The CDR3 coding sequence is TGTGCCAGCAGCCAGACAGGGGGCTATGAGACCCAGTACTTC.

V and J are TRBV6-2 or TRBV6-3 and TRBJ1-1, with D uncertain. The V and J ends lost 2 bases and 6 bases respectively, with 10 bases between them. Germline CDR1 and CDR2: MNHEY and SVGEGT. The length of the CDR3 is 13 residues. The CDR3, as DNA: TGTGCCAGCAGTTACGTGGAGGGCCCTGAAGCTTTCTTT. This gives the protein CASSYVEGPEAFF.

This clonotype was counted a few times. The V gene is TRBV5-4, the J gene TRBJ2-5; TRBD2 is a possible D gene (6 bases). Between the trimmed V and J ends, which lost 10 bases and 2 bases, there was a span of 21 bases. Germline V gene lookup returns CDR1 SGHNT and CDR2 YYREEE (reference sequence). The CDR3 loop spans 15 amino acids. This chain's CDR3 is CAADSGGGLQETQYF. The CDR3 DNA reads TGTGCCGCTGACAGTGGAGGAGGGCTGCAAGAGACCCAGTACTTC.

This clonotype has just one count. The V and J genes are TRBV29-1 and TRBJ1-2; D ambiguous. Germline-derived CDR1 and CDR2 are SQVTM and ANQGSEA. Trimming pared 3 bases from V and 4 bases from J, leaving 15 bases between. The CDR3 spans 14 residues. CDR3 coding DNA: TGCAGCGTTGAGAGTTTGGCGGGTTCCTATGGCTACACCTTC. Amino acids: CSVESLAGSYGYTF.

The chain joins TRBV20-1 to TRBJ2-5, with 12 nucleotides matching TRBD2. This CDR3 region has 15 residues. V gave up 6 bases and J gave up 1 base; unmatched junction bases: 6. The V gene's germline CDR1 is DFQATT and CDR2 SNEGSKA (reference sequence). Written as DNA, the CDR3 is TGCAGTGCGCCCCGGACTAGCGGGATCCAAGAGACCCAGTACTTC. Its protein is CSAPRTSGIQETQYF.

Regarding this clonotype: Given a much more abundant clone one base away, this may be a read error. The chain links TRBV19 to TRBJ1-2; 9 bases agree with TRBD1. CDR1 LNHDA and CDR2 SQIVND come from the germline V gene (reference sequence). This CDR3 is 13 amino acids long. The ends lost 8 bases at V and 7 bases at J; junction bases unmatched: 8. As DNA, the CDR3 is TGTGCCAGTGCGGGACAGGGCTATTGTGGCTACACCTTC. Translation: CASAGQGYCGYTF. Together with reference TRBV19 and TRBJ1-2, the CDR3 gives the full variable domain: DGGITQSPKYLFRKEGQNVTLSCEQNLNHDAMYWYRQDPGQGLRLIYYSQIVNDFQKGDIAEGYSVSREKKESFPLTVTSAQKNPTAFYLCASAGQGYCGYTFGSGTRLTVV.

This clonotype was observed a handful of times. This chain links TRBV12-3 or TRBV12-4 with TRBJ1-5; D gene unclear. CDR3 length: 12 amino acids. V was cut by 4 bases and J by 6 bases, with 7 bases left in between. CDR3 DNA: TGTGCCAGCAGTTCCACAAGTCAGCCCCAGCATTTT. Its protein product is CASSSTSQPQHF.

The rearrangement uses TRBV4-1 and TRBJ1-1; D remains ambiguous. The germline V gene encodes CDR1 MGHRA and CDR2 YSYEKL. The V and J ends lost 4 bases and 1 base respectively, with 13 bases between them. CDR3 length: 15 residues. CDR3 coding DNA: TGCGCCAGCAGCCCCGAGGGCGAGGGGAACACTGAAGCTTTCTTT. This codes for CASSPEGEGNTEAFF.

This chain uses TRBV11-1 with TRBJ2-5; 9 nucleotides align to TRBD2. The germline V gene has CDR1 SGHAT and CDR2 FQDESV (reference sequence). The V gene end was trimmed by 3 bases and the J gene end by 2 bases; junction bases not matched to a gene: 10. The CDR3 contains 17 residues. CDR3 amino acids: CASSFLAGSSAQETQYF. The CDR3 nucleotides read TGTGCCAGCAGCTTTCTAGCGGGGAGTTCCGCTCAAGAGACCCAGTACTTC.

This clonotype was observed many times. The CDR3 nucleotides read TGCGCCAGCAGTGAGACTGGGGGCGCTGTCTACGAGCAGTACTTC. Residues: CASSETGGAVYEQYF. This rearrangement joins TRBV10-2 to TRBJ2-7, with a weak D call TRBD1 (6 bases). CDR3 length: 15 amino acids. CDR1 is WSHSY and CDR2 is SAAADI in the germline V gene. With 2 bases removed from V and 3 bases from J, the gap between germline ends came to 14 bases.

The chain is built from TRBV20-1 and TRBJ1-2; D is ambiguous. Germline V gene lookup returns CDR1 DFQATT and CDR2 SNEGSKA (reference sequence). Trimming took off 3 bases at V and 5 bases at J, with 13 bases between the two ends. The CDR3 has 13 amino acids. The CDR3 DNA sequence: TGCAGTGCTAGTCCTCAATTTTCGTATGGCTACACCTTC. Protein: CSASPQFSYGYTF.

This clonotype was detected ten times or more. This chain uses TRBV20-1 with TRBJ1-2; possibly TRBD1 for D (5 bases). Germline CDR1 DFQATT, CDR2 SNEGSKA (reference sequence). V was shortened by 1 base and J by 4 bases, with 13 bases between the two germline ends. The CDR3 spans 14 residues. In DNA form, the CDR3 reads TGCAGTGCTAGAGTTGGGGCAGCGTCCTATGGCTACACCTTC. Translation gives CSARVGAASYGYTF.

This clonotype was seen ten or more times. The V call is TRBV12-3 or TRBV12-4, the J call TRBJ1-2, with 8 bases lining up with TRBD1. Trimming cost V 5 bases and J 8 bases; bases outside gene matches: 4. CDR3 length equals 12 residues. CDR3 DNA: TGTGCCAGCAGTCAGGGGGCTGGAGGCTACACCTTC. This sequence encodes CASSQGAGGYTF.

This chain connects TRBV19 to TRBJ2-2; no clear D. The germline V gene encodes CDR1 LNHDA and CDR2 SQIVND (reference sequence). The CDR3 totals 14 residues. Trimming left V 4 bases short and J 9 bases short, with 15 bases between. This CDR3 is CASSTPEQSRELFF. In DNA, the CDR3 is TGTGCCAGTAGTACTCCGGAACAATCGCGGGAGCTGTTTTTT.

This clonotype was recorded at least ten times. V usage is TRBV7-9 and J usage is TRBJ1-1; D is uncertain. V shed 2 bases and J shed 2 bases, with 6 bases lying between them. This CDR3 contains 13 residues. CDR1 is SEHNR, CDR2 FQNEAQ, per germline (reference sequence). CDR3 sequence (DNA): TGTGCCAGCAGCTTAAATCACAACACTGAAGCTTTCTTT. The encoded protein is CASSLNHNTEAFF.

The V call is TRBV29-1, the J call TRBJ1-2, with D perhaps matching TRBD1 (6 bases). V shed 6 bases and J shed 2 bases, with 22 bases lying between them. CDR1 is SQVTM, CDR2 ANQGSEA, per germline. The CDR3 sequence is 16 residues long. This CDR3 reads CSVAGTPGVGNYGYTF. CDR3 sequence (DNA): TGCAGCGTCGCCGGGACCCCAGGGGTGGGGAACTATGGCTACACCTTC.

The genes are TRBV4-2 and TRBJ1-2; 7 nucleotides match TRBD1. V lost 0 bases to trimming and J lost 8 bases; unmatched junction nucleotides: 3. This CDR3 contains 13 residues. Germline V gene sequence: CDR1 LGHNA, CDR2 YNFKEQ. CDR3 residues: CASSQDQGDGYTF. DNA of the CDR3: TGTGCCAGCAGCCAAGATCAGGGGGACGGCTACACCTTC.

This clonotype was observed a few times. The chain is built from TRBV9 and TRBJ1-3; D not resolved. This CDR3 contains 16 residues. Per the germline V gene, CDR1 is SGDLS and CDR2 is YYNGEE. V was trimmed by 1 base and J by 4 bases, leaving 15 bases between them. CDR3: CASSVNTNLGGNTIYF. CDR3 bases: TGTGCCAGCAGCGTAAATACTAATTTGGGAGGAAACACCATATATTTT. The variable domain in full, with the rest retrieved from reference TRBV9 and TRBJ1-3, is DSGVTQTPKHLITATGQRVTLRCSPRSGDLSVYWYQQSLDQGLQFLIQYYNGEERAKGNILERFSAQQFPDLHSELNLSSLELGDSALYFCASSVNTNLGGNTIYFGEGSWLTVV.

This clonotype was detected many times. The CDR3 sequence: CASSELGVYGYTF. In nucleotides, the CDR3 is TGCGCCAGCAGTGAGCTTGGGGTCTATGGCTACACCTTC. The chain combines TRBV10-2 with TRBJ1-2; D is undetermined. Trimming took 2 bases from V and 4 from J, leaving 8 bases between them. CDR3 size: 13 residues. Germline CDR1 is WSHSY and CDR2 is SAAADI.

Of note for this clonotype: It may be a read error: a sequence one base away is much more abundant. The chain joins TRBV19 to TRBJ1-5; tentative D call: TRBD1 (5 bases). The CDR3 has 13 amino acids. Per germline, CDR1 LNHDA and CDR2 SQIVND (reference sequence). The CDR3 sequence: CASIGHADQPRHF. DNA of the CDR3: TGTGCCAGTATTGGACACGCCGATCAGCCCCGGCATTTT.

V and J are TRBV5-5 and TRBJ1-4; maybe TRBD1 (5 bases). Trimming cost V 0 bases and J 7 bases, with 13 bases left between them. Germline CDR1 reads SGHKS; CDR2 reads YYEKEE (reference sequence). This CDR3 is built from 15 residues. CDR3: CASSLGGAGTEKLFF. DNA for the CDR3: TGTGCCAGCAGCTTGGGTGGGGCAGGGACTGAAAAACTGTTTTTT. Based on the CDR3 plus reference TRBV5-5 and TRBJ1-4, the full variable domain is DAGVTQSPTHLIKTRGQQVTLRCSPISGHKSVSWYQQVLGQGPQFIFQYYEKEERGRGNFPDRFSARQFPNYSSELNVNALLLGDSALYLCASSLGGAGTEKLFFGSGTQLSVL.

There are many counts of this clonotype. The chain links TRBV15 to TRBJ1-4, with 10 bases fitting TRBD1. This CDR3 has 15 amino acids. Unmatched junction bases numbered 3, after V lost 0 bases and J lost 8 bases. Germline V gives CDR1 LNHNV, CDR2 YYDKDF (reference sequence). CDR3 sequence: CATSREGTGVEKLFF. The CDR3 DNA sequence: TGTGCCACCAGCAGAGAGGGGACAGGGGTCGAAAAACTGTTTTTT.

The rearrangement joins TRBV29-1 to TRBJ2-7; 7 bases are shared with TRBD1. V shed 3 bases, J shed 7 bases, and the junction held 18 bases outside the gene matches. This CDR3 has 16 residues. CDR1 and CDR2 from the germline V gene are SQVTM and ANQGSEA. CDR3 coding DNA: TGCAGCGTTGAGGACAGGTTTCATTCGAACACCGGGGAGCAGTACTTC. This codes for CSVEDRFHSNTGEQYF.

This chain uses TRBV6-1 with TRBJ1-1; perhaps TRBD1 as D (5 bases). This CDR3 region has 16 residues. V gave up 6 bases and J gave up 0 bases, with 17 bases separating them. CDR1 is MNHNS, CDR2 SASEGT, per germline. The CDR3, as DNA: TGTGCCAGCAGCGCGGGGGGAGATAGAGTGAACACTGAAGCTTTCTTT. It codes for CASSAGGDRVNTEAFF.

This clonotype appeared a few times. The chain recombines TRBV7-2 with TRBJ2-7; 9 bases are a match to TRBD1. In germline, CDR1 is SGHTA, CDR2 FQGNSA. There are 15 residues in the CDR3. Losses at the gene ends were 3 bases for V and 2 bases for J; bases not matched to a gene: 5. CDR3 nucleotide sequence: TGTGCCAGCAGCTTCGGACAGGGGAAGGCCTACGAGCAGTACTTC. Translated: CASSFGQGKAYEQYF. Combining the CDR3 with reference TRBV7-2 and TRBJ2-7 gives the whole variable domain GAGVSQSPSNKVTEKGKDVELRCDPISGHTALYWYRQSLGQGLEFLIYFQGNSAPDKSGLPSDRFSAERTGGSVSTLTIQRTQQEDSAVYLCASSFGQGKAYEQYFGPGTRLTVT.

In this sample, this clonotype turned up a few times. The chain combines TRBV12-3 or TRBV12-4 with TRBJ1-5; TRBD1 is a possible D gene (6 bases). V shed 6 bases and J shed 5 bases, with 20 bases lying between them. There are 16 residues in the CDR3. CDR3 protein: CASSPPFGQNYQPQHF. DNA for the CDR3: TGTGCCAGCAGCCCACCCTTCGGACAGAATTATCAGCCCCAGCATTTT.